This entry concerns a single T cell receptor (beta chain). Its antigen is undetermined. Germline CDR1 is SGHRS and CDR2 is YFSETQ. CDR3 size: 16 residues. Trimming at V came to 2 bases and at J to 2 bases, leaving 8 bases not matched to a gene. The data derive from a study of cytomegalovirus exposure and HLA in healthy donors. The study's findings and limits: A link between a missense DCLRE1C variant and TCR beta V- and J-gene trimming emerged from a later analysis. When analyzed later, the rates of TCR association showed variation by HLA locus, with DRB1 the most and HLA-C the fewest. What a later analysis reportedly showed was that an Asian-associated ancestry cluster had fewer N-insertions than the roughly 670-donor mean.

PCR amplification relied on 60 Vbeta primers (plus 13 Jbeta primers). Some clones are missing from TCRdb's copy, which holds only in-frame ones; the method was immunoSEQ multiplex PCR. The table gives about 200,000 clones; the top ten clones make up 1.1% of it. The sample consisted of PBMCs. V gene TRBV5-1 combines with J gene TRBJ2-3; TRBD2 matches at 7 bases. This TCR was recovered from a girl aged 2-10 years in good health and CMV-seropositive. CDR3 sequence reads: CASSLNRLALTDTQYF. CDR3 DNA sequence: TGCGCCAGCAGCTTAAATCGACTAGCCCTCACAGATACGCAGTATTTT. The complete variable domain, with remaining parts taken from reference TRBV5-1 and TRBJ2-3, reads KAGVTQTPRYLIKTRGQQVTLSCSPISGHRSVSWYQQTPGQGLQFLFEYFSETQRNKGNFPGRFSGRQFSNSRSEMNVSTLELGDSALYLCASSLNRLALTDTQYFGPGTRLTVL.